This TCR beta chain was retrieved from a study of prognosis after radiotherapy for stage I lung cancer. Overall study context: In the span from early 2018 to early 2019, stage I non-small cell lung cancer patients were enrolled.

Germline V gene lookup returns CDR1 SGHNT and CDR2 YENEEA. The CDR3 contains 14 residues. V was shortened by 1 base and J by 5 bases, with 12 bases between the two germline ends. In its sample, this clonotype was seen many times. Two-round multiplex PCR on genomic DNA was the method by which TCR beta CDR3 was amplified. Round-one PCR had primers specific to each TRBV and TRBJ gene. Second-round PCR relied on universal primers. TCRdb independently ran MiXCR on the multiplex PCR reads; one entry per CDR3 protein. The profile shows roughly 32,000 distinct CDR3 sequences, around 43% of them singletons. The source was PBMCs, collected before or after stereotactic body radiation therapy (not recorded which). V gene TRBV11-3 combines with J gene TRBJ2-7; TRBD2 might be the D (6 bases). The origin of this receptor is a donor of 50 years or more with non-small cell lung cancer. The CDR3, as DNA: TGTGCCAGCAGCTTAGGCATGGAGCGGGACGAGCAGTACTTC. This translates into CASSLGMERDEQYF.